What follows are 23 T cell receptor beta chains derived from one specimen sequenced in a study of T cell repertoires in cytomegalovirus infection. TCRdb re-called the reads through MiXCR, storing one row per CDR3 protein. The top ten clones hold about an eighth of a sample with about 770,000 distinct CDR3 sequences, 25% to 35% of them seen once. These TCRs are of unknown antigen specificity. The sample in question was cultured CD8+ T cells from PBMCs, obtained from culture after CMV antigen stimulation. The origin of the receptors is a human donor in good health (CMV status not recorded). Some clones in this sample may be carry-over from other donors' samples.

This clonotype has just one count. The chain has TRBV5-6 and TRBJ1-1, with a weak D call TRBD1 (6 bases). From germline, CDR1 is SGHDT and CDR2 YYEEEE. This CDR3 is 15 amino acids long. V was pared by 4 bases and J by 1 base, with 14 bases between. The CDR3 nucleotides are TGTGCCAGCAGCAGGCCTGAGACAGGGAACACTGAAGCTTTCTTT. This sequence encodes CASSRPETGNTEAFF.

The chain carries TRBV7-6 and TRBJ1-5; 7 bases agree with TRBD1. V trimming: 0 bases; J trimming: 1 base; junction bases outside the gene matches: 21. This CDR3 contains 22 residues. Germline CDR1 and CDR2: SGHVS and FNYEAQ. CDR3 DNA sequence: TGTGCCAGCAGCTTAGCCCGGACAGGCGATCTTATTCCCAAAAGGAGCAATCAGCCCCAGCATTTT. It is translated as CASSLARTGDLIPKRSNQPQHF.

The chain joins TRBV20-1 to TRBJ1-2; 7 bases fit TRBD1. With V trimmed by 5 bases and J by 4 bases, 10 bases remained unmatched. Germline V gene lookup returns CDR1 DFQATT and CDR2 SNEGSKA (reference sequence). The CDR3 length is 14 residues. The CDR3 region has the DNA TGCAGTGCTCCTTGGCAGGGGGTCAGCTATGGCTACACCTTC. Encoded protein: CSAPWQGVSYGYTF.

This clonotype turned up a few times. V usage is TRBV6-1 and J usage is TRBJ2-2; possibly TRBD2 for D (6 bases). V was trimmed by 2 bases and J by 4 bases, leaving 17 bases between them. This CDR3 spans 17 amino acids. CDR1 is MNHNS, CDR2 SASEGT, per germline. The chain's CDR3 is CASSEYDLREVTGELFF. CDR3 sequence (DNA): TGTGCCAGCAGTGAATATGACCTCAGGGAGGTCACCGGGGAGCTGTTTTTT.

This clonotype was observed many times. CDR3 sequence (DNA): TGTGCCAGCGGAGCCTACGAGCAGTACTTC. Protein product: CASGAYEQYF. The J gene is TRBJ2-7, the V gene TRBV25-1, with D unclear. Trimming stripped 8 bases from V and 2 bases from J, with 4 bases between. CDR1 is MGHDK, CDR2 SYGVNS, per germline. This CDR3 has 10 amino acids.

V is TRBV27 and J is TRBJ1-1; TRBD1 is a possible D gene (5 bases). The germline CDR1 and CDR2 sequences are MNHEY and SMNVEV (reference sequence). Deletions cut 0 bases from V and 4 bases from J, with 18 bases between. This CDR3 contains 17 residues. The chain's CDR3 is CASSLSFPQGWITEAFF. The CDR3 region has the DNA TGTGCCAGCAGTTTATCCTTCCCCCAGGGTTGGATCACTGAAGCTTTCTTT.

This clonotype was observed a few times. The chain combines TRBV7-9 with TRBJ2-5, with TRBD2 as a possible D gene (5 bases). The CDR3 is made up of 13 amino acids. Trimming cost V 3 bases and J 7 bases, with 12 bases left between them. Germline V gene data show CDR1 as SEHNR and CDR2 as FQNEAQ (reference sequence). Written as DNA, the CDR3 is TGTGCCAGCAGCTTCGAACAGAGGGTGACCCAGTACTTC. The encoded protein is CASSFEQRVTQYF.

This chain connects TRBV9 to TRBJ1-2; 12 bases are a match to TRBD1. This CDR3 is built from 15 residues. The V gene's germline CDR1 is SGDLS and CDR2 YYNGEE. The V segment lost 4 bases and the J segment 6 bases; nucleotides outside the gene matches: 7. CDR3 loop: CASSTRDRGPDGYTF. The CDR3 DNA is TGTGCCAGCAGCACTCGGGACAGGGGGCCTGATGGCTACACCTTC.

The chain links TRBV15 to TRBJ2-7; tentative D call: TRBD1 (6 bases). Per the germline V gene, CDR1 is LNHNV and CDR2 is YYDKDF (reference sequence). This CDR3 region has 15 residues. The CDR3 DNA reads TGTGCCACCAGTAGAGAACGCAGGGGCTCCTACGAGCAGTACGTC. Translating it yields CATSRERRGSYEQYV.

There are a few counts of this clonotype. The CDR3 protein is CASSLGTGAGDTQYF. The CDR3 coding sequence is TGTGCCAGCAGCTTGGGGACAGGGGCGGGAGATACGCAGTATTTT. The chain carries TRBV5-6 and TRBJ2-3; TRBD1 matches 9 bases. From germline, CDR1 is SGHDT and CDR2 YYEEEE. The J segment lost 5 bases and the V segment lost 0 bases, leaving 4 bases of the junction unmatched. This CDR3 spans 15 amino acids. Variable domain in full (rest from reference TRBV5-6 and TRBJ2-3): DAGVTQSPTHLIKTRGQQVTLRCSPKSGHDTVSWYQQALGQGPQFIFQYYEEEERQRGNFPDRFSGHQFPNYSSELNVNALLLGDSALYLCASSLGTGAGDTQYFGPGTRLTVL.

This clonotype was observed a few times. This chain connects TRBV4-1 to TRBJ1-1, with D possibly matching TRBD1 (6 bases). Trimming took 1 base from V and 0 from J, leaving 21 bases between them. The CDR3 spans 19 residues. From germline, CDR1 is MGHRA and CDR2 YSYEKL. Here the CDR3 DNA reads TGCGCCAGCAGCCAAGCCTCCTGGACAGAGTATATGGTGAACACTGAAGCTTTCTTT. Encoded protein: CASSQASWTEYMVNTEAFF.

This clonotype turned up a few times. The V and J genes are TRBV6-6 and TRBJ2-2; D possibly corresponds to TRBD1 (6 bases). V shed 4 bases and J shed 4 bases, with 13 bases lying between them. Germline CDR1 MNHNY, CDR2 SVGAGI (reference sequence). CDR3 length equals 15 residues. CDR3 coding DNA: TGTGCCAGCAGTTTAACAGGGCGATCCACCGGGGAGCTGTTTTTT. It encodes CASSLTGRSTGELFF.

This clonotype came up once. This chain joins TRBV4-1 and TRBJ1-2, with D maybe TRBD1 (5 bases). CDR1 and CDR2 from the germline V gene are MGHRA and YSYEKL. V lost 8 bases, J lost 0 bases, and 19 bases lay in between. This CDR3 spans 16 amino acids. CDR3 nucleotide sequence: TGCGCCAGCTTCCCCGTACAACAGGAACCTAACTATGGCTACACCTTC. Protein sequence: CASFPVQQEPNYGYTF.

This clonotype was seen ten or more times. This chain connects TRBV5-8 to TRBJ1-5, with D hard to call. The CDR3 is 15 residues long. Trimming took off 1 base at V and 7 bases at J, with 15 bases between the two ends. CDR1 is SGHTS, CDR2 YDEGEE, per germline. CDR3 nucleotides: TGTGCCAGCAGCTTGAGTGACTTTGGTTTGCAGCCCCAGCATTTT. This sequence encodes CASSLSDFGLQPQHF.

This clonotype was seen only a few times. The chain has TRBV27 and TRBJ1-5; TRBD1 matches at 8 bases. The CDR3 length is 16 residues. V gave up 4 bases and J gave up 5 bases; unmatched junction bases: 10. Germline CDR1 is MNHEY and CDR2 is SMNVEV (reference sequence). The CDR3 DNA follows: TGTGCCAGCAGTTCATCACGGACAGGGAAGGATCAGCCCCAGCATTTT. It encodes CASSSSRTGKDQPQHF.

This clonotype was seen only a few times. This chain joins TRBV18 and TRBJ1-6; D is uncertain. CDR3 length: 14 residues. The germline CDR1 and CDR2 sequences are KGHSH and LQKENI. V lost 0 bases, J lost 10 bases, and 10 bases lay in between. The CDR3: CASSPPMVRSPLHF. In nucleotides, the CDR3 is TGTGCCAGCTCACCACCGATGGTACGCTCACCCCTCCACTTT.

The V gene is TRBV11-2, the J gene TRBJ2-1; a possible D gene is TRBD2 (6 bases). Germline CDR1 is SGHAT and CDR2 is FQNNGV. The germline V and J ends were trimmed by 5 bases and 1 base, with 12 bases remaining between them. This CDR3 comprises 15 residues. CDR3: CASSPGEASYNEQFF. The DNA for the CDR3 is TGTGCCAGCAGCCCGGGAGAGGCTTCCTACAATGAGCAGTTCTTC. Based on the CDR3 plus reference TRBV11-2 and TRBJ2-1, the full variable domain is EAGVAQSPRYKIIEKRQSVAFWCNPISGHATLYWYQQILGQGPKLLIQFQNNGVVDDSQLPKDRFSAERLKGVDSTLKIQPAKLEDSAVYLCASSPGEASYNEQFFGPGTRLTVL.

This clonotype was counted between two and nine times. This chain connects TRBV5-8 to TRBJ2-7, with D unclear. V was pared by 4 bases and J by 2 bases, with 7 bases between. This CDR3 comprises 12 residues. Germline assignment: CDR1 SGHTS and CDR2 YDEGEE. The chain's CDR3 is CASSGSAYEQYF. Here the CDR3 DNA reads TGTGCCAGCAGCGGGTCCGCCTACGAGCAGTACTTC.

This clonotype was seen a handful of times. The rearrangement links TRBV12-5 to TRBJ2-1; 14 nucleotides line up with TRBD2. Germline V gives CDR1 LGHNT, CDR2 FRNRAP. V was pared by 5 bases and J by 15 bases, with 6 bases of the junction left unmatched. The CDR3 is 13 residues long. CDR3 in amino acids: CASGPRTSGGRFF. The CDR3 nucleotides read TGTGCTAGTGGTCCCCGGACTAGCGGGGGGAGGTTCTTC.

With respect to this clonotype: This may arise from a read error, as a much more abundant clone is one base away. The rearrangement links TRBV11-1 to TRBJ2-5, with D possibly called TRBD1 or TRBD2 (5 bases each). Trimming pared 3 bases from V and 5 bases from J, leaving 10 bases between. Germline CDR1 is SGHAT and CDR2 is FQDESV (reference sequence). The CDR3 is made up of 13 amino acids. CDR3 residues: CASSFGWGETQYF. In nucleotides, the CDR3 is TGTGCCAGCAGCTTTGGCTGGGGGGAGACCCAGTACTTC.

This clonotype was seen a few times. The CDR3 DNA follows: TGTGCCAGCACGATGGGGTTTAACGGGGAGCTGTTTTTT. Translation gives CASTMGFNGELFF. V is TRBV6-5 and J is TRBJ2-2, with D unresolved. Trimming removed 7 bases at V and 7 bases at J, with 13 bases between. There are 13 residues in the CDR3. CDR1 and CDR2 (germline): MNHEY, SVGAGI.

This clonotype was detected many times. The chain couples TRBV7-2 to TRBJ2-3; TRBD2 agrees at 9 bases. The ends lost 5 bases at V and 4 bases at J; junction bases unmatched: 7. In germline, CDR1 is SGHTA, CDR2 FQGNSA. The length of the CDR3 is 15 residues. CDR3 loop: CASSPSGGRSDTQYF. CDR3 coding DNA: TGTGCCAGCAGCCCGAGCGGGGGGAGGTCAGATACGCAGTATTTT.

This clonotype has only a few counts. The chain carries TRBV29-1 and TRBJ2-3; 13 positions agree with TRBD2. The V gene's germline CDR1 is SQVTM and CDR2 ANQGSEA. This CDR3 has 15 amino acids. V gave up 5 bases and J gave up 3 bases; unmatched junction bases: 5. CDR3 region: CSVPSTSGGTDTQYF. For the CDR3, the DNA is TGCAGCGTTCCGTCGACTAGCGGGGGGACAGATACGCAGTATTTT.